The 2 T cell receptor beta chains reported below all come from one sample, sequenced in a study of cytotoxic CD8 clonotypes in ibrutinib-treated CLL. Data came from immunoSEQ multiplex PCR; TCRdb stores just in-frame clones and leaves some out. The sample records 50,000 to 60,000 clones, less than 90% being singletons. The source material was PBMCs, sampled after 24 months of ibrutinib treatment. The receptors here all came from a human donor with chronic lymphocytic leukemia.

The rearrangement joins TRBV25-1 to TRBJ2-2; a possible D gene is TRBD1 (5 bases). Deletions cut 4 bases from V and 2 bases from J, with 14 bases between. The CDR3 is made up of 16 amino acids. Germline values: CDR1 MGHDK, CDR2 SYGVNS. For the CDR3, the DNA is TGTGCCAGCAGTGCACAAAAGGGGTTAAACACCGGGGAGCTGTTTTTT. This gives the protein CASSAQKGLNTGELFF.

V is TRBV5-6 and J is TRBJ1-5, with D unclear. Germline CDR1 reads SGHDT; CDR2 reads YYEEEE. Trimming cost V 1 base and J 0 bases, with 11 bases left between them. The CDR3 covers 16 residues. The CDR3: CASSLRGIYSNQPQHF. DNA of the CDR3: TGTGCCAGCAGCTTGCGGGGAATTTATAGCAATCAGCCCCAGCATTTT. The whole variable domain, filled in from reference TRBV5-6 and TRBJ1-5, reads DAGVTQSPTHLIKTRGQQVTLRCSPKSGHDTVSWYQQALGQGPQFIFQYYEEEERQRGNFPDRFSGHQFPNYSSELNVNALLLGDSALYLCASSLRGIYSNQPQHFGDGTRLSIL.